This record covers a single T cell receptor beta chain. There is no known antigen for this receptor. No base-level quality is on record; no much larger clone is a single base apart. The record originates from a study of T cell responses to AZD1222 COVID-19 vaccine (dated by TCRdb to about 2021). Some background on the complete study: TCR sequencing was performed for 230 to 250 trial participants, of whom 200 to 220 were given two doses of AZD1222 and around 25 were given two doses of MenACWY control vaccine. Enrollment into the trials was organized by age into subgroups of 18-55, 56-69 and 70-plus years, and those subgroups contained around 150, 28 and 57 TCR-sequenced participants, respectively.

Here is what the overall study found, with its caveats: After two AZD1222 doses, spike-specific TCR breadth and depth were significantly higher than at day 0 and than in MenACWY recipients. Conclusions about previously exposed vaccinees were limited because only a handful of AZD1222 recipients were SARS-CoV-2 seropositive at baseline. Epitopes outside the regions mutated in the B.1.351 and B.1.1.7 variants were reportedly recognized by nearly half of the unique spike-specific TCRs. The vaccine-associated CD4 TCRs covered the entire spike protein, and the dominant responses fell in regions 160-218 and 743-854. No day 14 peak-response samples were available, so repertoires were characterized only after the peak T cell response. In the small 56-69-year group, the increase in depth fell short of significance, most likely because of low power. Participants were mostly white British, with more females than males. The authors suggested clonal diversity may have been underestimated.

The CDR3 regions of human TCRbeta chains were analyzed by immunosequencing. Concerning the study's data processing: Repertoire TCRs were checked for matches against a reference library of SARS-CoV-2-specific TCRs that had been generated using the MIRA antigen-specificity platform. Breadth was defined as the fraction of unique TCRs that were SARS-CoV-2-associated, and depth was defined as the fraction of total T cells that were SARS-CoV-2-associated. Using the MIRA data, every spike-specific TCR was mapped to the spike region that the TCR reacted to and assigned to either a CD4 or a CD8 class. Log10-transformed breadth and depth values were compared by one-way ANOVA with Sidak's multiple comparisons tests. TCRdb mirrors the immuneACCESS table, restricted to in-frame sequences. Some clones are absent from its copies; in checked studies, under half trace to an unresolved V gene, and the reason for the others is unknown. That table supplies the V and J calls and clone size; D and trimming were determined from the DNA. The table for this sample lists approximately 190,000 clones; more than 80% of them were counted only once. The ten largest clones take up less than 4% of the sample.

The sample's time point label is to be understood as: about 28 days (+/-7) after the second vaccine dose. The treatment or condition label, read with the paper, signifies: meningococcal conjugate vaccine given as trial control. Samples from vaccinated people were obtained from the UK trials COV001 and COV002, which included a single-blind randomized controlled phase 2/3 trial of AZD1222 (ChAdOx1 nCoV-19) in healthy adults. Trial participant PBMC samples were collected at day 0 and day 28 after the second dose for TCRbeta chain sequencing. This clonotype was sampled from an adult who received the MenACWY meningococcal vaccine as a control. Source: peripheral blood, taken 28 days after the second dose of the MenACWY control vaccine.

CDR3 protein: CASSRTTGTAYNEQFF. The DNA sequence reads TGTGCCAGCAGTCGAACAACCGGGACCGCCTACAATGAGCAGTTCTTC. This chain is built from TRBV7-2 and TRBJ2-1; the D gene is tentatively TRBD1 or TRBD2, each matching 5 bases. V sheds 6 bases and J sheds 2 bases, leaving 17 bases between their ends. As encoded in the germline V gene, CDR1 is SGHTA while CDR2 is FQGNSA. Inclusive of the bounding cysteine and phenylalanine, the CDR3 is 16 residues long. The read is trimmed to its CDR3 DNA, 48 bases read in frame from base 1.